What follows are 24 T cell receptor beta chains derived from one specimen sequenced in a study of cytomegalovirus exposure and HLA in healthy donors. Use of 60 Vbeta and 13 Jbeta primers characterized the PCR. The method was immunoSEQ multiplex PCR; TCRdb's version includes in-frame clones alone and lacks a portion of them. The sample has roughly 150,000 clones, 80% to 85% seen once; the top ten hold over 2%. The sequencing input was PBMCs. The receptors stem from a male donor in good health and CMV-seronegative.

The J gene is TRBJ1-4, the V gene TRBV5-4, with unresolved D. Between the trimmed V and J ends, which lost 2 bases and 6 bases, there was a span of 8 bases. CDR3 length: 13 amino acids. In germline, CDR1 is SGHNT, CDR2 YYREEE (reference sequence). The CDR3 coding sequence is TGTGCCAGCAGCTTAAATCGGGATGAAAAACTGTTTTTT. Translated, it gives CASSLNRDEKLFF.

The V call is TRBV6-6, the J call TRBJ2-1; D gene ambiguous. The V gene's germline CDR1 is MNHNY and CDR2 SVGAGI (reference sequence). With 1 base removed from V and 5 bases from J, the gap between germline ends came to 12 bases. This CDR3 has 15 residues. This CDR3 is CASSYYRPGHNEQFF. The CDR3, as DNA: TGTGCCAGCAGTTACTACCGACCAGGCCACAATGAGCAGTTCTTC.

The chain is built from TRBV4-1 and TRBJ1-1; 7 nucleotides agree with TRBD1. This CDR3 is 18 amino acids long. Germline V gene lookup returns CDR1 MGHRA and CDR2 YSYEKL. Trimming took 1 base from V and 1 from J; bases not matched to a gene: 12. CDR3 region: CASSQVGGLTGRNTEAFF. CDR3 DNA sequence: TGCGCCAGCAGCCAAGTAGGGGGCTTGACAGGGCGGAACACTGAAGCTTTCTTT.

The CDR3 reads CASGTDRVGETQYF. The CDR3 nucleotides read TGTGCTAGTGGTACCGACAGGGTTGGAGAGACCCAGTACTTC. The V call is TRBV12-5, the J call TRBJ2-5; TRBD1 matches at 7 bases. The junction had 7 bases not matched to a gene; V was cut back by 5 bases and J by 4 bases. The CDR3 has 14 amino acids. From germline, CDR1 is LGHNT and CDR2 FRNRAP.

V gene TRBV9 combines with J gene TRBJ1-4, with D unresolved. The V and J ends lost 4 bases and 4 bases respectively, with 14 bases between them. Germline CDR1 and CDR2: SGDLS and YYNGEE. This CDR3 is built from 15 residues. In nucleotides, the CDR3 is TGTGCCAGCAGCCCCGACACAAGCCTTAATGAAAAACTGTTTTTT. Amino acid sequence: CASSPDTSLNEKLFF.

The genes are TRBV7-8 and TRBJ2-7, with a possible D match to TRBD2 (6 bases). The CDR3 spans 13 residues. Germline V lookup: CDR1 SGHVS, CDR2 FQNEAQ. V lost 5 bases, J lost 6 bases, and 14 bases lay in between. The CDR3 region is CASSPGGSGEQYF. The CDR3 region has the DNA TGTGCCAGCAGCCCTGGGGGGTCCGGCGAGCAGTACTTC.

Turning to this clone: A junction end diverges from the germline sequence, so it may reflect a read error. V and J are TRBV6-6 and TRBJ2-1; TRBD1 matches at 8 bases. CDR3 length equals 11 residues. Germline V gene data show CDR1 as MNHNY and CDR2 as SVGAGI (reference sequence). CDR3 residues: CAAGGYNGQFF. The CDR3 coding sequence is TGTGCCGCAGGGGGCTACAATGGGCAGTTCTTC.

The chain employs TRBV10-3 and TRBJ1-3; D is unresolved. Germline CDR1 is ENHRY and CDR2 is SYGVKD. This CDR3 has 13 amino acids. Deletions cut 0 bases from V and 8 bases from J, with 8 bases between. The CDR3 nucleotides are TGTGCCATCAGTGAGTCGACTGGCGACACCATATATTTT. This codes for CAISESTGDTIYF.

This rearrangement joins TRBV18 to TRBJ1-2; TRBD1 aligns across 7 bases. The CDR3 has 16 residues. From germline, CDR1 is KGHSH and CDR2 LQKENI. Trimming took 1 base from V and 4 from J; bases not matched to a gene: 9. CDR3 nucleotide sequence: TGTGCCAGCTCACCACAAGGCTACCGGGACAGCTATGGCTACACCTTC. This translates into CASSPQGYRDSYGYTF.

The genes are TRBV10-2 and TRBJ1-5, with a tentative D call TRBD1 (6 bases). Trimming removed 3 bases from V and 7 bases from J, with 16 bases in between. From germline, CDR1 is WSHSY and CDR2 SAAADI. This CDR3 region has 15 residues. CDR3 loop: CASSDLSGAGQPQHF. CDR3 DNA sequence: TGCGCCAGCAGTGATTTGTCAGGGGCCGGACAGCCCCAGCATTTT.

This rearrangement joins TRBV6-1 to TRBJ2-3; D possibly corresponds to TRBD2 (7 bases). From germline, CDR1 is MNHNS and CDR2 SASEGT. The V end was cut by 7 bases, the J end by 0 bases, with 11 bases between. The CDR3 length is 14 residues. The CDR3 coding sequence is TGTGCCAGCAAGGGGGGGCAGAGCACAGATACGCAGTATTTT. As protein: CASKGGQSTDTQYF.

The V call is TRBV10-1, the J call TRBJ2-3; 9 bases fit TRBD2. V gave up 3 bases and J gave up 12 bases; unmatched junction bases: 4. CDR3 length: 12 amino acids. Germline CDR1 is WNHNN and CDR2 is SYGVQD (reference sequence). This chain's CDR3 is CASSDSSGNQYF. The CDR3 nucleotides read TGCGCCAGCAGTGATTCTAGCGGGAACCAGTATTTT.

The chain employs TRBV19 and TRBJ1-1; a weak D match, TRBD1 (6 bases). CDR1 and CDR2 from the germline V gene are LNHDA and SQIVND (reference sequence). The V and J ends lost 4 bases and 5 bases respectively, with 17 bases between them. CDR3 length equals 15 residues. CDR3 DNA: TGTGCCAGTAGTAAGGGGCCTACAGGGCAAACTGAAGCTTTCTTT. Its translation is CASSKGPTGQTEAFF.

The rearrangement links TRBV19 to TRBJ1-6; D gene ambiguous. The CDR3 contains 14 residues. CDR1 LNHDA and CDR2 SQIVND come from the germline V gene (reference sequence). Trimming stripped 3 bases from V and 5 bases from J, with 8 bases between. The CDR3 here is CASSIRRDNSPLHF. CDR3 DNA sequence: TGTGCCAGTAGTATCAGACGGGATAATTCACCCCTCCACTTT.

The chain uses TRBV5-1 and TRBJ2-3; weak D call: TRBD2 (7 bases). V lost 0 bases to trimming and J lost 1 base, with 24 bases between them. The germline gives CDR1 SGHRS, CDR2 YFSETQ. The CDR3 has 20 residues. The CDR3 DNA reads as TGCGCCAGCAGCTTGGTAGGGGGGGGGCTAAGGTCCTCTGGCACAGATACGCAGTATTTT. This encodes CASSLVGGGLRSSGTDTQYF.

The V and J genes are TRBV7-9 and TRBJ1-6; D uncertain. CDR1 and CDR2 from the germline V gene are SEHNR and FQNEAQ (reference sequence). This CDR3 has 13 residues. Trimming shortened V by 2 bases and J by 7 bases, and 6 bases separated the two germline ends. The CDR3 here is CASSLYQNSPLHF. The CDR3 DNA is TGTGCCAGCAGCTTATATCAGAATTCACCCCTCCACTTT.

The chain carries TRBV19 and TRBJ2-2, with a weak D call TRBD1 (5 bases). Trimming shortened V by 5 bases and J by 10 bases, and 14 bases separated the two germline ends. Germline V gene sequence: CDR1 LNHDA, CDR2 SQIVND (reference sequence). This CDR3 is 13 amino acids long. CDR3 amino acids: CASSVIGAAELFF. In nucleotides, the CDR3 is TGTGCCAGTAGTGTTATAGGGGCGGCGGAGCTGTTTTTT.

The genes are TRBV27 and TRBJ1-1, with D possibly being TRBD1 (6 bases). Germline CDR1 is MNHEY and CDR2 is SMNVEV (reference sequence). CDR3 length: 16 residues. The V gene lost 5 bases and the J gene lost 1 base, with 17 bases spanning the gap. In DNA form, the CDR3 reads TGTGCCAGCAGTCCCCATGGGGGGGGCTGGAACACTGAAGCTTTCTTT. This gives the protein CASSPHGGGWNTEAFF.

The chain carries TRBV29-1 and TRBJ2-7; D may be TRBD1 (5 bases). This CDR3 is built from 11 residues. Germline loops: CDR1 SQVTM, CDR2 ANQGSEA. Trimming stripped 5 bases from V and 4 bases from J, with 9 bases between. CDR3 loop: CSVQGRYEQYF. The CDR3 nucleotides are TGCAGCGTTCAGGGAAGGTACGAGCAGTACTTC.

CDR3 residues: CASSFYRVEETQYF. CDR3 sequence (DNA): TGTGCCAGCAGCTTCTACAGGGTAGAAGAGACCCAGTACTTC. V and J are TRBV7-2 and TRBJ2-5; a weak D match, TRBD1 (6 bases). CDR1 SGHTA and CDR2 FQGNSA come from the germline V gene. This CDR3 is 14 amino acids long. V dropped 3 bases and J dropped 3 bases, with 11 bases sitting between them.

V gene TRBV10-3 combines with J gene TRBJ1-1; maybe TRBD1 (5 bases). The V gene lost 6 bases and the J gene lost 8 bases, with 13 bases spanning the gap. CDR1 is ENHRY, CDR2 SYGVKD, per germline. CDR3 length: 12 residues. The CDR3 nucleotides read TGTGCCATCAGGGGGGGGACGGACGAAGCTTTCTTT. Translated: CAIRGGTDEAFF.

This clone has just a few counts. The rearrangement links TRBV5-6 to TRBJ1-2; D gene unclear. V lost 1 base and J lost 3, with 19 bases in between. Germline loops: CDR1 SGHDT, CDR2 YYEEEE. CDR3 length equals 17 residues. CDR3 loop: CASSLPGGPLIDYGYTF. CDR3 DNA: TGTGCCAGCAGCTTGCCGGGAGGCCCTCTGATAGACTATGGCTACACCTTC.

In this sample, this clone turned up a few times. This specimen includes other DNA sequences encoding the same CDR3. This sequence joins TRBV27 and TRBJ1-1, with D maybe TRBD1 (5 bases). CDR3 length: 13 residues. Germline CDR1 and CDR2: MNHEY and SMNVEV (reference sequence). Trimming left V 1 base short and J 3 bases short, with 6 bases between. CDR3 in amino acids: CASSLWGDTEAFF. The CDR3 DNA is TGTGCCAGCAGTTTATGGGGGGACACTGAAGCTTTCTTT.

The chain has TRBV2 and TRBJ1-5; D is unclear. The V gene lost 0 bases and the J gene lost 2 bases, with 8 bases spanning the gap. Germline V gene sequence: CDR1 SNHLY, CDR2 FYNNEI. The CDR3 totals 15 residues. CDR3 coding DNA: TGTGCCAGCAGTGAAGCGGTCAGTGGCAATCAGCCCCAGCATTTT. It translates to CASSEAVSGNQPQHF.